These 25 T cell receptor beta chains were all obtained from the same sample, sequenced in a study of cytomegalovirus exposure and HLA in healthy donors. Primers: 60 Vbeta forward and 13 Jbeta reverse. Generated by immunoSEQ multiplex PCR, the TCRdb table keeps only in-frame clones and is missing some. The sample lists about 180,000 clones; 82% were seen once. The sequenced material came from PBMCs. The receptors were gathered from a man aged 35 to 55 in good health and CMV-seronegative.

CDR3 amino acids: CASSHDRGDEAFF. The CDR3 DNA reads TGCGCCAGCAGCCATGACAGGGGCGATGAAGCTTTCTTT. The rearrangement links TRBV4-1 to TRBJ1-1, with 8 bases fitting TRBD1. The CDR3 length is 13 residues. CDR1 is MGHRA and CDR2 is YSYEKL in the germline V gene. Trimming removed 3 bases from V and 7 bases from J; junction bases left unmatched: 4.

The chain uses TRBV15 and TRBJ1-2; tentative D call: TRBD1 (5 bases). Germline V gene data show CDR1 as LNHNV and CDR2 as YYDKDF (reference sequence). Trimming pared 6 bases from V and 5 bases from J, leaving 13 bases between. The CDR3 has 13 amino acids. DNA for the CDR3: TGTGCCACCAGGTTCGGAGGGGATTATGGCTACACCTTC. Protein: CATRFGGDYGYTF.

This rearrangement joins TRBV5-1 to TRBJ1-3; D unresolved. CDR1 and CDR2 (germline): SGHRS, YFSETQ. Trimming took off 0 bases at V and 2 bases at J, with 3 bases between the two ends. This CDR3 spans 13 amino acids. Here the CDR3 reads CASSLGPGNTIYF. In DNA form, the CDR3 reads TGCGCCAGCAGCTTGGGGCCTGGAAACACCATATATTTT.

J is TRBJ2-3 and V is TRBV6-5; weak D call: TRBD2 (5 bases). Trimming stripped 4 bases from V and 0 bases from J, with 11 bases between. There are 15 residues in the CDR3. Germline V gene sequence: CDR1 MNHEY, CDR2 SVGAGI. CDR3 protein: CASSWAWTSTDTQYF. The CDR3 DNA reads as TGTGCCAGCAGTTGGGCGTGGACTAGCACAGATACGCAGTATTTT.

The rearrangement links TRBV4-2 to TRBJ2-3; TRBD2 agrees at 8 bases. The V gene's germline CDR1 is LGHNA and CDR2 YNFKEQ. J was trimmed by 15 bases and V by 0 bases; bases with no gene match: 8. This CDR3 region has 13 residues. CDR3 nucleotides: TGTGCCAGCAGCCAAGACGGGGCGGGGGGAGGATATTTT. This gives the protein CASSQDGAGGGYF.

The chain joins TRBV27 to TRBJ1-5; possibly TRBD1 for D (5 bases). This CDR3 has 12 amino acids. In germline, CDR1 is MNHEY, CDR2 SMNVEV (reference sequence). The V end lost 6 bases, the J end lost 4 bases, and 7 bases lay between the germline ends. CDR3 in amino acids: CASRQANQPQHF. The CDR3 nucleotides read TGTGCCAGCAGACAGGCGAATCAGCCCCAGCATTTT.

For this clone: Other DNA sequences within the sample encode an identical CDR3. This sequence joins TRBV18 and TRBJ2-5, with D perhaps matching TRBD1 (6 bases). With 3 bases removed from V and 3 bases from J, the gap between germline ends came to 8 bases. The CDR3 contains 13 residues. Germline assignment: CDR1 KGHSH and CDR2 LQKENI. CDR3 residues: CASSPGQEETQYF. In DNA form, the CDR3 reads TGTGCCAGCTCACCGGGACAAGAAGAGACCCAGTACTTC.

This clone was recorded a few times. The V call is TRBV2, the J call TRBJ1-5; TRBD1 matches at 7 bases. The CDR3 has 15 amino acids. CDR1 SNHLY and CDR2 FYNNEI come from the germline V gene. J lost 4 bases, V lost 5 bases, and 8 bases had no gene match. As DNA, the CDR3 is TGTGCCAGCAGTATTATGACAGGGAGGAATCAGCCCCAGCATTTT. As protein: CASSIMTGRNQPQHF.

The chain couples TRBV9 to TRBJ2-7; 11 bases agree with TRBD1. Germline values: CDR1 SGDLS, CDR2 YYNGEE. This CDR3 region has 15 residues. Unmatched junction bases numbered 3, after V lost 0 bases and J lost 4 bases. In DNA form, the CDR3 reads TGTGCCAGCAGCGTAGGTGGGACAGGGGGATACGAGCAGTACTTC. This sequence encodes CASSVGGTGGYEQYF.

The chain links TRBV6-1 to TRBJ1-2, with D unclear. The CDR3 is 14 amino acids. Germline-derived CDR1 and CDR2 are MNHNS and SASEGT. The V gene lost 2 bases and the J gene lost 4 bases, with 11 bases spanning the gap. The CDR3 coding sequence is TGTGCCAGCAGTGAATCGGCAGGCGCCTATGGCTACACCTTC. It yields the protein CASSESAGAYGYTF.

This chain uses TRBV6-5 with TRBJ2-7; 8 bases agree with TRBD1. This CDR3 is built from 15 residues. Germline loops: CDR1 MNHEY, CDR2 SVGAGI. V lost 0 bases to trimming and J lost 7 bases; unmatched junction nucleotides: 8. CDR3 in amino acids: CASSYSFQGAREQYF. CDR3 sequence (DNA): TGTGCCAGCAGTTACTCATTTCAGGGGGCGCGGGAGCAGTACTTC.

This clone was observed a handful of times. The chain recombines TRBV2 with TRBJ1-4; D might be TRBD1 (5 bases). The CDR3 contains 14 residues. Looked up from germline, CDR1 is SNHLY and CDR2 is FYNNEI. V was shortened by 4 bases and J by 8 bases, with 14 bases between the two germline ends. CDR3 in amino acids: CASSVQQGGEKLFF. CDR3 in DNA: TGTGCCAGCAGTGTGCAGCAGGGAGGGGAAAAACTGTTTTTT. Together with reference TRBV2 and TRBJ1-4, the CDR3 gives the full variable domain: EPEVTQTPSHQVTQMGQEVILRCVPISNHLYFYWYRQILGQKVEFLVSFYNNEISEKSEIFDDQFSVERPDGSNFTLKIRSTKLEDSAMYFCASSVQQGGEKLFFGSGTQLSVL.

This rearrangement joins TRBV7-9 to TRBJ2-1; possible D gene TRBD2, 6 bases. The germline V gene encodes CDR1 SEHNR and CDR2 FQNEAQ (reference sequence). This CDR3 spans 17 amino acids. With 6 bases removed from V and 0 bases from J, the gap between germline ends came to 18 bases. In DNA, the CDR3 is TGTGCCAGCAGATCCCGGTGGGGACTGGCCTCCTACAATGAGCAGTTCTTC. Protein: CASRSRWGLASYNEQFF.

The chain recombines TRBV7-2 with TRBJ1-4, with 8 bases that match TRBD1. With 5 bases clipped from V and 10 bases from J, the junction kept 9 bases outside the gene matches. CDR3 length equals 14 residues. CDR1 SGHTA and CDR2 FQGNSA come from the germline V gene. CDR3 loop: CASSPDRVKGKLFF. In DNA form, the CDR3 reads TGTGCCAGCAGCCCGGACAGGGTCAAGGGAAAACTGTTTTTT.

The chain carries TRBV27 and TRBJ2-1; 8 nucleotides line up with TRBD2. V lost 6 bases to trimming and J lost 10 bases; unmatched junction nucleotides: 14. The CDR3 sequence is 15 residues long. Germline CDR1 is MNHEY and CDR2 is SMNVEV (reference sequence). DNA of the CDR3: TGTGCCAGCAGGGGCTCCGGGACTAGAAGTGACGAGCAGTTCTTC. Amino acids: CASRGSGTRSDEQFF.

The chain couples TRBV6-1 to TRBJ1-1; 9 positions agree with TRBD1. V shed 2 bases and J 6 bases; nucleotides not matched to a gene: 7. Germline V lookup: CDR1 MNHNS, CDR2 SASEGT. This CDR3 has 15 residues. CDR3 DNA sequence: TGTGCCAGCAGTGAATACAGGGGGCTGAGCCCTGAAGCTTTCTTT. Protein: CASSEYRGLSPEAFF.

The rearrangement uses TRBV19 and TRBJ1-3; D remains unclear. From germline, CDR1 is LNHDA and CDR2 SQIVND (reference sequence). The CDR3 is 13 residues long. V gave up 5 bases and J gave up 2 bases, with 7 bases separating them. CDR3 sequence reads: CASSARAGNTIYF. In nucleotides, the CDR3 is TGTGCCAGTAGTGCGAGGGCTGGAAACACCATATATTTT.

In the case of this clone: Other DNA sequences within the sample encode an identical CDR3. This rearrangement joins TRBV10-3 to TRBJ1-1; D remains unclear. The CDR3 totals 13 residues. The V gene lost 6 bases and the J gene lost 1 base, with 9 bases spanning the gap. The germline CDR1 and CDR2 sequences are ENHRY and SYGVKD. The CDR3 DNA is TGTGCCATCAGACAAACAACGAACACTGAAGCTTTCTTT. The encoded protein is CAIRQTTNTEAFF.

This chain links TRBV30 with TRBJ1-1, with 7 bases aligning to TRBD1. CDR1 and CDR2 from the germline V gene are GTSNPN and SVGIG (reference sequence). V shed 4 bases, J shed 3 bases, and the junction held 11 bases outside the gene matches. The CDR3 length is 15 residues. This CDR3 reads CAWIRGEGADTEAFF. The CDR3, as DNA: TGTGCCTGGATAAGGGGAGAGGGGGCTGACACTGAAGCTTTCTTT.

The chain couples TRBV28 to TRBJ2-4; the match to TRBD2 covers 9 bases. V lost 6 bases and J lost 8; bases outside the gene matches: 5. The CDR3 is made up of 13 amino acids. Germline CDR1 MDHEN, CDR2 SYDVKM. The CDR3: CASSAGGRDIQYF. The CDR3 DNA reads TGTGCCAGCAGCGCGGGAGGGCGAGACATTCAGTACTTC.

This clone has more than one count but fewer than ten. The CDR3 here is CAWRLGQGIYEQYF. In nucleotides, the CDR3 is TGTGCCTGGAGGTTGGGACAGGGGATCTACGAGCAGTACTTC. J is TRBJ2-7 and V is TRBV30; 10 bases map to TRBD1. Looked up from germline, CDR1 is GTSNPN and CDR2 is SVGIG (reference sequence). The V and J ends lost 3 bases and 3 bases, in that order; junction bases with no gene match: 5. CDR3 size: 14 residues.

The CDR3 protein is CATERVLWTGEQFF. CDR3 DNA sequence: TGTGCCACCGAGCGGGTCCTTTGGACTGGTGAGCAGTTCTTC. V gene TRBV4-2 combines with J gene TRBJ2-1; possibly TRBD2 for D (6 bases). CDR1 is LGHNA, CDR2 YNFKEQ, per germline. V lost 10 bases to trimming and J lost 9 bases, with 22 bases between them. The CDR3 spans 14 residues.

This clone occurred once. V usage is TRBV10-3 and J usage is TRBJ2-7, with 8 bases matching TRBD2. The CDR3 is 15 amino acids. CDR1 and CDR2 from the germline V gene are ENHRY and SYGVKD. Unmatched junction bases numbered 7, after V lost 3 bases and J lost 3 bases. For the CDR3, the DNA is TGTGCCATCAGTGAACAATCGGGGGGGCTCTACGAGCAGTACTTC. Translating gives CAISEQSGGLYEQYF.

The V and J genes are TRBV19 and TRBJ2-7; perhaps TRBD2 as D (5 bases). Germline CDR1 LNHDA, CDR2 SQIVND (reference sequence). V was cut by 4 bases and J by 2 bases, with 12 bases left in between. The CDR3 is 14 residues long. CDR3 nucleotides: TGTGCCAGTAGTAAGCAAGGGAGAACCTACGAGCAGTACTTC. It is translated as CASSKQGRTYEQYF.

The V gene is TRBV28, the J gene TRBJ1-2; D gene uncertain. This CDR3 contains 14 residues. In germline, CDR1 is MDHEN, CDR2 SYDVKM. Trimming left V 2 bases short and J 4 bases short, with 11 bases between. CDR3 protein: CASSLTSSSYGYTF. CDR3 DNA sequence: TGTGCCAGCAGTTTAACCAGTTCGTCCTATGGCTACACCTTC.